This T cell receptor (beta chain) emerged from a study of T cells after yellow fever vaccination. Study-level information: Low-cell-number fractions were prepared with SMART-Seq v4 Ultra Low Input.

Broader study findings: Contaminating bulk clonotypes could be abundant in FACS-sorted repertoires. The secondary T-cell response peaked on day 5, not day 15, but was weaker.

The CDR3 spans 13 residues. Germline V CDR1 and CDR2: SGDLS, YYNGEE. V lost 2 bases, J lost 4 bases, and 8 bases lay in between. TCR cDNA was made by 5'RACE template switching, adding a universal primer site and UMIs. TCRdb analysed the 5' RACE reads with MiXCR anew, one entry per CDR3 protein. The sample has approximately 150,000 distinct CDR3 sequences; about a tenth are singletons. This clonotype was recorded many times. The antigen is undetermined. The receptor was derived from a man in his late teens or twenties who received the YFV17D yellow fever vaccine. The chain couples TRBV9 to TRBJ2-3; D perhaps matches TRBD2 (5 bases). Specimen: CD8+ T cells sorted from PBMCs, collected 45 days after the yellow fever booster vaccination. The CDR3 nucleotides are TGTGCCAGCAGCGTCCTAGCTGCAGATACGCAGTATTTT. Translating gives CASSVLAADTQYF.